Listed below are T cell receptor beta chains from one sample, sequenced in a study of T cell changes during pregnancy in multiple sclerosis. Generated by immunoSEQ multiplex PCR, the TCRdb table keeps only in-frame clones and is missing some. The sample includes 70,000 to 75,000 clones, roughly nine tenths of them seen just once. The specimen was peripheral blood, collected before pregnancy. The receptors stem from a female donor with multiple sclerosis, enrolled in a pregnancy study. The conserved cysteine and the conserved F or W are not part of the CDR3 here. A D gene is named only where the DNA matches it firmly. Only part of the rows carry a size: once, few, many, or a class if the clone is expanded.

v_gene	abundance	j_gene	d_gene	CDR3aa
TRBV11-2	.	TRBJ1-2	TRBD1	ASSLAGQGSGYT
TRBV18	.	TRBJ2-7	TRBD2	ASSPPGLAGAYEQY
TRBV14	.	TRBJ2-5	TRBD1	ASSQDVEGTGIGAQY
TRBV7-9	.	TRBJ1-4	TRBD1	ASSSGQGGEKLF
TRBV10-2	.	TRBJ1-2	.	ASSEEGDGYT
TRBV11-1	.	TRBJ2-7	.	ASSMYYPGYEQY
TRBV30	.	TRBJ2-7	.	AWSGTSASAYEQY
TRBV10-3	.	TRBJ1-2	TRBD1	AITSGQTNYGYT
TRBV28	.	TRBJ1-3	TRBD1	ASSSRQGSSGNTIY
TRBV30	.	TRBJ1-1	.	AWESVGGTEAF
TRBV4-3	.	TRBJ2-7	.	ASSQEQGHVVQY
TRBV29-1	.	TRBJ2-3	.	SVEDLSRRDTQY
TRBV6-5	.	TRBJ1-2	.	ASRRWTDGYT
TRBV30	.	TRBJ2-7	.	AWSVPDSPYEQY
TRBV6-1	.	TRBJ1-1	.	ASSEALAYGAF
TRBV5-1	.	TRBJ2-3	.	ASSFPSAGDVDPTDTQY
TRBV6-8	.	TRBJ1-6	.	AGVTVPAFYNSPLH
TRBV11-3	.	TRBJ2-1	.	ASSLEGYRSYNEQF
TRBV5-1	.	TRBJ1-1	TRBD1	ASSLGTGGTEAF
TRBV7-9	.	TRBJ2-2	TRBD2	ASSYSVGAGGITGELF
TRBV29-1	few	TRBJ1-1	.	SVGTPNTEAF
TRBV2	.	TRBJ2-5	TRBD2	ASSWTSGGDKETQY
TRBV5-6	.	TRBJ2-1	TRBD2	ASSPIAGGYNEQF
TRBV4-2	.	TRBJ2-2	TRBD2	ASSQGASGGENTGELF
TRBV10-2	.	TRBJ1-5	.	ASSRQRDQPQH
TRBV19	.	TRBJ1-5	TRBD1	ASSSGTGVNQPQH
TRBV2	.	TRBJ1-2	TRBD1	ASSGAAGGSNYGYT
TRBV6-5	.	TRBJ1-5	.	ASSLRMGGSNQPQH
TRBV6-1	few	TRBJ2-3	.	ASRRDRDLTDTQY
TRBV5-1	.	TRBJ2-4	TRBD2	ASSQGTSGGGIQY
TRBV6-5	.	TRBJ2-4	TRBD2	ASTPTSGNGNIQY
TRBV7-9	.	TRBJ2-5	TRBD2	ASSPALGLEKETQY
TRBV27	.	TRBJ2-3	TRBD1	ASSPRQGPDTQY
TRBV5-1	.	TRBJ1-1	.	ASSLRQGPTEAF
TRBV7-2	.	TRBJ2-3	TRBD1	ASRQGSGGTDTQY
TRBV18	.	TRBJ2-5	TRBD1	ASSLRDRVETQY
TRBV2	once	TRBJ2-7	.	ASSEGGYEQY
TRBV2	.	TRBJ1-5	.	ASSVEGNQPQH
TRBV2	.	TRBJ2-2	.	ASKPGDGTGELF
TRBV27	.	TRBJ1-5	.	ATNGAGLGNQPQH
TRBV27	few	TRBJ2-7	.	ASSSPGLRYEQY
TRBV29-1	.	TRBJ1-1	TRBD1	SVDGQGGAF
TRBV11-3	.	TRBJ2-1	TRBD1	ASSHRDRDYNEQF
TRBV6-5	.	TRBJ2-5	.	ASSYSWTAEQETQY
TRBV10-3	.	TRBJ2-7	TRBD1	AIGTGASYEQY
TRBV6-1	many	TRBJ1-1	.	ASSEGAHTEAF